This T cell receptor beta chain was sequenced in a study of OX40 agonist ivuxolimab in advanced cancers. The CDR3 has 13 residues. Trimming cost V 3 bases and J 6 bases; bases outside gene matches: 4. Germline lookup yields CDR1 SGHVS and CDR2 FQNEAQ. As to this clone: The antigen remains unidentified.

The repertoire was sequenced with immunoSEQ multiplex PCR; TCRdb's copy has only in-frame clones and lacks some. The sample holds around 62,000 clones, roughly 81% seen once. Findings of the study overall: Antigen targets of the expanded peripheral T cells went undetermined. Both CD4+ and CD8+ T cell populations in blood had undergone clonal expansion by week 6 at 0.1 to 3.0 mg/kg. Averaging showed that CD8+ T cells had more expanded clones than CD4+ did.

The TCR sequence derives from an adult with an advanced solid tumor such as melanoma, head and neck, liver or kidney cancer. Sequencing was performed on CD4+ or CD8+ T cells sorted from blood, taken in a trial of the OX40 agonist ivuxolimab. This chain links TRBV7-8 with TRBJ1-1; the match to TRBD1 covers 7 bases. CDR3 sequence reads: CASSFGGQPEAFF. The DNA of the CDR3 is TGTGCCAGCAGCTTTGGGGGACAGCCTGAAGCTTTCTTT. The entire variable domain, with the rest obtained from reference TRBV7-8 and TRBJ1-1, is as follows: GAGVSQSPRYKVAKRGQDVALRCDPISGHVSLFWYQQALGQGPEFLTYFQNEAQLDKSGLPSDRFFAERPEGSVSTLKIQRTQQEDSAVYLCASSFGGQPEAFFGQGTRLTVV.